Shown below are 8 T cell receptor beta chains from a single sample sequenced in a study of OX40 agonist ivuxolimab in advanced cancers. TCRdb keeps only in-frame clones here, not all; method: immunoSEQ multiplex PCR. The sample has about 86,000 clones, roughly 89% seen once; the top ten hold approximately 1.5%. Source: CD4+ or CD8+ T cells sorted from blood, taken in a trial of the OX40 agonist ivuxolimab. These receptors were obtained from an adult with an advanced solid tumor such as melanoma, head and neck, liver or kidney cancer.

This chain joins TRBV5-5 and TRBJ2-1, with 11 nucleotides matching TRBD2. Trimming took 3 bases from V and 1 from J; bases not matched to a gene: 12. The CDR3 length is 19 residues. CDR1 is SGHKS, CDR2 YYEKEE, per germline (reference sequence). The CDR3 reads CASSSLHTSGRPSYNEQFF. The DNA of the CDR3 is TGTGCCAGCAGCTCCCTCCACACTAGCGGGAGACCATCCTACAATGAGCAGTTCTTC.

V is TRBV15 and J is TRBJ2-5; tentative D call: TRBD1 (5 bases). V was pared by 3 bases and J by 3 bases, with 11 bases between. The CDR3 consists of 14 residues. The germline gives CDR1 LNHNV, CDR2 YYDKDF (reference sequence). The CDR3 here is CATSSRAVEETQYF. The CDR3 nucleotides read TGTGCCACCAGCAGCAGGGCTGTAGAAGAGACCCAGTACTTC.

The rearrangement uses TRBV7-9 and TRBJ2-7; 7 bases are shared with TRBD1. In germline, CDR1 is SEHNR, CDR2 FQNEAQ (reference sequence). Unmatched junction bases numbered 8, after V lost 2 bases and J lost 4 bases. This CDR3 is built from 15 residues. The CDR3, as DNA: TGTGCCAGCAGCTTACTGCAGGGGGAACCGTACGAGCAGTACTTC. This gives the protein CASSLLQGEPYEQYF.

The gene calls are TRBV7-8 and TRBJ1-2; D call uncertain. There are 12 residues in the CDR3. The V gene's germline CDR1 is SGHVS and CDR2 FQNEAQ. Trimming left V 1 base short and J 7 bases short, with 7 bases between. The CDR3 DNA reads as TGTGCCAGCAGCTTAGACAGAATTGGCTACACCTTC. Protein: CASSLDRIGYTF. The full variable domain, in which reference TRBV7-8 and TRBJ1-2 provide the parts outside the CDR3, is GAGVSQSPRYKVAKRGQDVALRCDPISGHVSLFWYQQALGQGPEFLTYFQNEAQLDKSGLPSDRFFAERPEGSVSTLKIQRTQQEDSAVYLCASSLDRIGYTFGSGTRLTVV.

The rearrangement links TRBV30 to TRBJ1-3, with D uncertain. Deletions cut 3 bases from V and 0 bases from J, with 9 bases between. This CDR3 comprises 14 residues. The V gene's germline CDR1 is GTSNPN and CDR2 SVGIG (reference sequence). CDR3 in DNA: TGTGCCTGGAGGACCCCAAACTCTGGAAACACCATATATTTT. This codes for CAWRTPNSGNTIYF. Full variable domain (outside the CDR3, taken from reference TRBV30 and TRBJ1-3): SQTIHQWPATLVQPVGSPLSLECTVEGTSNPNLYWYRQAAGRGLQLLFYSVGIGQISSEVPQNLSASRPQDRQFILSSKKLLLSDSGFYLCAWRTPNSGNTIYFGEGSWLTVV.

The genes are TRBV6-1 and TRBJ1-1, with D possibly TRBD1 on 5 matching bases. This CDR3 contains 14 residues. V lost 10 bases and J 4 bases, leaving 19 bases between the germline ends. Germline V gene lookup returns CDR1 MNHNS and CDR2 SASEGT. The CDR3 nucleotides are TGTGCCACATACAGCGGGGCGCGGGGCACTGAAGCTTTCTTT. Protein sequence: CATYSGARGTEAFF.

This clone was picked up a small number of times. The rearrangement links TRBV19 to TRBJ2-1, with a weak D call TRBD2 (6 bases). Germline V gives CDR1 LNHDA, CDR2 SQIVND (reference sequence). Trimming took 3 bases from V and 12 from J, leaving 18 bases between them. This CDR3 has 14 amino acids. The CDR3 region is CASSIAGLLGVQFF. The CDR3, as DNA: TGTGCCAGTAGTATCGCGGGACTCCTGGGGGTGCAGTTCTTC.

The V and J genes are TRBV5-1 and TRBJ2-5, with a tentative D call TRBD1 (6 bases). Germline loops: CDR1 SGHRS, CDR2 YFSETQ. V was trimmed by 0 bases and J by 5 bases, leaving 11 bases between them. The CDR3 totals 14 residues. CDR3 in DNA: TGCGCCAGCAGCTTGGCTCAGGGGCCGGAGACCCAGTACTTC. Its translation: CASSLAQGPETQYF.